This TCR beta chain was sequenced in a study of cytomegalovirus exposure and HLA in healthy donors. General study results and limits: When analyzed later, the rates of TCR association showed variation by HLA locus, with DRB1 the most and HLA-C the fewest. Among TCR beta chains of equal frequency, HLA-associated ones were more clonally expanded in a later analysis.

PCR primers comprised 60 Vbeta and 13 Jbeta primers. Original processing methods: A later analysis counted around 74 million unique TCR beta chains, some 10 million shared. Measured with immunoSEQ multiplex PCR; TCRdb has only the in-frame clones, and not every one. The D gene and trimming were derived from the DNA, and the V and J assignments and clone size from that table. The table has roughly 110,000 clones, less than 80% seen once; the top ten hold around 3.9%. This clone is termed medium-sized (0.01 to 0.1%). Its antigen is unknown. Sequenced sample: PBMCs. The source of this sequence is a woman aged 40 to 49 in good health and CMV-seropositive.

CDR3 sequence reads: CASTRSGVPTGELFF. CDR3 coding DNA: TGTGCCAGCACACGGTCGGGGGTTCCCACCGGGGAGCTGTTTTTT. The chain employs TRBV6-1 and TRBJ2-2, with D possibly being TRBD2 (6 bases). Trimming removed 7 bases at V and 4 bases at J, with 16 bases between. Germline V gene sequence: CDR1 MNHNS, CDR2 SASEGT. CDR3 size: 15 residues.